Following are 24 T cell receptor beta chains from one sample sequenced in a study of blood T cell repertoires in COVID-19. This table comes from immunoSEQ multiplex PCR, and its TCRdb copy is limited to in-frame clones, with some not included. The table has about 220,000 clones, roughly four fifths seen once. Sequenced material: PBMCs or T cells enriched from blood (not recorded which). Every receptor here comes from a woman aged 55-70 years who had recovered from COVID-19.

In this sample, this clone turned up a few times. The CDR3 sequence: CASSSSGMVNEQFF. The CDR3, as DNA: TGTGCCAGCAGCTCTAGCGGGATGGTTAATGAGCAGTTCTTC. The V call is TRBV7-2, the J call TRBJ2-1; 9 nucleotides match TRBD2. Germline-derived CDR1 and CDR2 are SGHTA and FQGNSA. This CDR3 has 14 amino acids. Trimming took 4 bases from V and 7 from J; bases not matched to a gene: 5.

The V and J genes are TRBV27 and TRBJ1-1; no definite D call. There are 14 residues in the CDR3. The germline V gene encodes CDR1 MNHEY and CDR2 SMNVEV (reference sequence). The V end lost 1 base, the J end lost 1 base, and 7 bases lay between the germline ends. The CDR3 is CASSLLAGNTEAFF. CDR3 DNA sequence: TGTGCCAGCAGTTTATTGGCAGGGAACACTGAAGCTTTCTTT.

Here the CDR3 reads CASSLPRISGNTIYF. CDR3 DNA sequence: TGTGCCAGCAGTTTACCCAGAATCTCTGGAAACACCATATATTTT. The chain combines TRBV7-2 with TRBJ1-3; D not certain. This CDR3 has 15 amino acids. Germline V gene data show CDR1 as SGHTA and CDR2 as FQGNSA. V lost 6 bases and J 0 bases, leaving 12 bases between the germline ends.

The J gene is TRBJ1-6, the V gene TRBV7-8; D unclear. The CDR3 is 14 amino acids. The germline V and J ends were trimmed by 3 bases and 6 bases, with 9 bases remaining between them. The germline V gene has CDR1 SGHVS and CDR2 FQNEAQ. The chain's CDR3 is CASSFQQSNSPLHF. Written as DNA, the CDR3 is TGTGCCAGCAGCTTTCAACAGTCTAATTCACCCCTCCACTTT.

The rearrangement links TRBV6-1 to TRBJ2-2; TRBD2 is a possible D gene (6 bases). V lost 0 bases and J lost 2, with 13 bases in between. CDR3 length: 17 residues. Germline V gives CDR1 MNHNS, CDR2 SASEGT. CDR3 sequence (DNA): TGTGCCAGCAGTGAAGCGGTGCCAGGGACTAACACCGGGGAGCTGTTTTTT. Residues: CASSEAVPGTNTGELFF.

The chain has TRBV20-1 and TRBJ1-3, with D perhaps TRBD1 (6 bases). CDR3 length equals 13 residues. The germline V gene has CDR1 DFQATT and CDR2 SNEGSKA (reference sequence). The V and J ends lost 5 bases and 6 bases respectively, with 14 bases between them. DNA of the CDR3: TGCAGTGCTCGTGGACAGTCGACAAACACCATATATTTT. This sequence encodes CSARGQSTNTIYF.

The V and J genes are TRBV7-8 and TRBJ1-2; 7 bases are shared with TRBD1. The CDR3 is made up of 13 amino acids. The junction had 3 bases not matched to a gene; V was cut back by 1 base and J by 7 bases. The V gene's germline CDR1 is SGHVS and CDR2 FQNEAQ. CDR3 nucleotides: TGTGCCAGCAGCTTAGAAGGGGGCCGTGGCTACACCTTC. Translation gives CASSLEGGRGYTF.

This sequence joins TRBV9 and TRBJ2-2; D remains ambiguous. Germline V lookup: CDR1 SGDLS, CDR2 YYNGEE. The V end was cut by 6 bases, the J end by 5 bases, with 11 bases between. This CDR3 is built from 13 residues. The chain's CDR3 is CASNPRSTGELFF. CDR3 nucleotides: TGTGCCAGCAACCCTCGGAGTACCGGGGAGCTGTTTTTT.

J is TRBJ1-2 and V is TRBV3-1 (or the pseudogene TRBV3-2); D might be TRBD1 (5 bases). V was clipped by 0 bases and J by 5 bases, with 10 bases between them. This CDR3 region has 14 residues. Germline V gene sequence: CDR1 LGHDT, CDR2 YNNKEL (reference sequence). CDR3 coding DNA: TGTGCCAGCAGCCAAGATAAGGGGATTTATGGCTACACCTTC. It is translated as CASSQDKGIYGYTF.

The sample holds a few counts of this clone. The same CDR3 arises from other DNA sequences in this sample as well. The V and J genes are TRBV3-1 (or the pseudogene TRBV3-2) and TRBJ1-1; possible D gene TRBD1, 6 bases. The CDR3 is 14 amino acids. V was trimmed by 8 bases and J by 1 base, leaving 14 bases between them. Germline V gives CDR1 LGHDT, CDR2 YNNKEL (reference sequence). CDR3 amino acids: CASARGPSNTEAFF. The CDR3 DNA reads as TGTGCCAGCGCCAGGGGCCCATCGAACACTGAAGCTTTCTTT.

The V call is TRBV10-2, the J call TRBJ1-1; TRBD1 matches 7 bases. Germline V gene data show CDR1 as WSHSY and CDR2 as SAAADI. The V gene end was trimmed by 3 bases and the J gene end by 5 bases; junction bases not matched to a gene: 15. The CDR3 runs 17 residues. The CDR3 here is CASSDPGQAPRWTEAFF. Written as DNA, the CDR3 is TGCGCCAGCAGTGATCCCGGACAGGCCCCTAGGTGGACTGAAGCTTTCTTT.

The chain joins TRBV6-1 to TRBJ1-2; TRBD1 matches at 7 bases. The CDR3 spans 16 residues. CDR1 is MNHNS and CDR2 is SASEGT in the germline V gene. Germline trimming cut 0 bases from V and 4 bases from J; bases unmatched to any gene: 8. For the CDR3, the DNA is TGTGCCAGCAGTGAAGCGGGACAGCTTAGGGCCTATGGCTACACCTTC. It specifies CASSEAGQLRAYGYTF.

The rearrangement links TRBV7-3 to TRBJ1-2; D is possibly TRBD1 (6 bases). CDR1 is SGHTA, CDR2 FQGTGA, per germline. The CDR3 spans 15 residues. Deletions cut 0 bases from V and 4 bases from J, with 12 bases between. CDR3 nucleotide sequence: TGTGCCAGCAGCTTAACGGCGGACAGCTTCTATGGCTACACCTTC. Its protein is CASSLTADSFYGYTF.

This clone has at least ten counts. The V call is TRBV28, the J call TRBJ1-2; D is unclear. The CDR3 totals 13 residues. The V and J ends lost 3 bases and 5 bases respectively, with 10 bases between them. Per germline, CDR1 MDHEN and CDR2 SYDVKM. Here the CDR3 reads CASSLSQAYGYTF. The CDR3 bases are TGTGCCAGCAGTTTGAGTCAGGCATATGGCTACACCTTC.

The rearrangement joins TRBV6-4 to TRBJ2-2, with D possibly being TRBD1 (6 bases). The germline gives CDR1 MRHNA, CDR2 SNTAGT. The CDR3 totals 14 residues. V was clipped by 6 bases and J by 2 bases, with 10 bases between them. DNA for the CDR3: TGTGCCAGCAGGCCCGGGACAAACACCGGGGAGCTGTTTTTT. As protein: CASRPGTNTGELFF.

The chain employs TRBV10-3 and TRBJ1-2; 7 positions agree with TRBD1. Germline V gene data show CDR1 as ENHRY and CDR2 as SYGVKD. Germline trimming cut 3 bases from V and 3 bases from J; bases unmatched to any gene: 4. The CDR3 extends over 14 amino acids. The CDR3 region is CAISDRRGDYGYTF. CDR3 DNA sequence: TGTGCCATCAGTGACCGCAGGGGGGACTATGGCTACACCTTC.

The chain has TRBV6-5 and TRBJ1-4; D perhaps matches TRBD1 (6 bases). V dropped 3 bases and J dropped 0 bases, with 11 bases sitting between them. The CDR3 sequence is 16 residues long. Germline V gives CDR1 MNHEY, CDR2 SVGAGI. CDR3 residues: CASSYGRGSTNEKLFF. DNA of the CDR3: TGTGCCAGCAGTTATGGAAGGGGGTCAACTAATGAAAAACTGTTTTTT.

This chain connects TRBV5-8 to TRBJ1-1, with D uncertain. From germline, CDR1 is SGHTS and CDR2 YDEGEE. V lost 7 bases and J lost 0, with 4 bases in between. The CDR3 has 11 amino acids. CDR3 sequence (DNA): TGTGCCAGCTATCTGAACACTGAAGCTTTCTTT. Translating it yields CASYLNTEAFF.

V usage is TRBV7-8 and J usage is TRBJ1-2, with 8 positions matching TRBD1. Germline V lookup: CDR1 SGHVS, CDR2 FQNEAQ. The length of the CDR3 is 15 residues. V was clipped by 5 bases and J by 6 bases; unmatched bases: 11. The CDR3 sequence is CASSPRRGTGDGYTF. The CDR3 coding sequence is TGTGCCAGCAGCCCCCGCAGGGGGACAGGCGATGGCTACACCTTC.

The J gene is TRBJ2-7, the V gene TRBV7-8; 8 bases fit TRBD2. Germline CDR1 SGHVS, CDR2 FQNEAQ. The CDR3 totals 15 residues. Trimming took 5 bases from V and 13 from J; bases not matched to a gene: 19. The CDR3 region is CASSPGGGGLFRVYF. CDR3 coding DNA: TGTGCCAGCAGCCCCGGAGGCGGGGGGCTCTTCCGCGTTTACTTC.

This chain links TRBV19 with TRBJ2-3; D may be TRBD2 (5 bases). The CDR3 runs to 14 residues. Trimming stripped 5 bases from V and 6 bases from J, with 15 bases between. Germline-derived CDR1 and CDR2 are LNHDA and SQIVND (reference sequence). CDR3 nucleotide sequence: TGTGCCAGTAGTCTACAATCTTCGGGGGATACGCAGTATTTT. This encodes CASSLQSSGDTQYF.

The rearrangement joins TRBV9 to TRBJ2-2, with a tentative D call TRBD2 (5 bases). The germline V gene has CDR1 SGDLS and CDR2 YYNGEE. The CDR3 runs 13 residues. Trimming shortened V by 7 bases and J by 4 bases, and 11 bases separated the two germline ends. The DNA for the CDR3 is TGTGCCAGCCATGCCGGGGTCACCGGGGAGCTGTTTTTT. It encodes CASHAGVTGELFF.

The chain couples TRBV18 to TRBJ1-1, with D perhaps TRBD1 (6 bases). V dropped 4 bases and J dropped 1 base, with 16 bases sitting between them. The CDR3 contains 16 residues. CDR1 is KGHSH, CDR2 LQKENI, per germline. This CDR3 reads CASSQTTGTWNTEAFF. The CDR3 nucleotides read TGTGCCAGCTCACAAACCACAGGGACATGGAACACTGAAGCTTTCTTT.

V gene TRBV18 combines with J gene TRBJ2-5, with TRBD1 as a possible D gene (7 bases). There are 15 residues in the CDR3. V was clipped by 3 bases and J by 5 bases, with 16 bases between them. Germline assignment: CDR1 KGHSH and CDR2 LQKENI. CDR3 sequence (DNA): TGTGCCAGCTCACCGAGGGAGGCCAGGGGGGAGACCCAGTACTTC. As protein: CASSPREARGETQYF.